The T cell receptor (beta chain) described here comes from a study of blood T cell repertoires in COVID-19. The wider study: Material from acute and convalescent COVID-19 was sourced from the United States, Italy and Spain.

Original processing notes: Amplification of reference gene primers was used by the study to estimate nucleated cell counts. This table comes from immunoSEQ multiplex PCR, and its TCRdb copy is limited to in-frame clones, with some not included. The V and J calls and clone size come from that table; D and trimming were worked out from the DNA. Found here are roughly 33,000 clones, 85% to 90% of them singletons; the top ten hold about 9.5%. The CDR3 totals 16 residues. V gave up 1 base and J gave up 3 bases, with 16 bases separating them. CDR1 and CDR2 from the germline V gene are SGHNT and YYREEE (reference sequence).

Specimen: peripheral blood. The clonotype was recovered from a man of 80 years or more with active COVID-19. This rearrangement joins TRBV5-4 to TRBJ1-1; TRBD1 is a possible D gene (6 bases). This CDR3 is CASSLQQGSAHTEAFF. The CDR3 nucleotides are TGTGCCAGCAGCTTGCAACAGGGCTCGGCCCACACTGAAGCTTTCTTT.